This T cell receptor (beta chain) was captured by sequencing in a study of cytomegalovirus exposure and HLA in healthy donors. Study background: Of around 400 genotyped donors, about 81% grouped in the Caucasian-associated ancestry cluster.

This PCR relied on a set of 60 Vbeta primers and 13 Jbeta primers. TCRdb keeps only in-frame clones here, not all; method: immunoSEQ multiplex PCR. The top ten clones hold 2% to 2.5% of a sample with roughly 180,000 clones, more than 65% of them seen once. Study-wide points: For most subjects, TCR beta sequences were reported to predict HLA-A and HLA-B alleles with accuracy. For most TCR beta V segments, an earlier analysis put the productive rate at about 87% or about 30% of the time. Cytomegalovirus-associated TCR beta chains were listed, numbering some 180.

This clone has a handful of counts. The antigen is not known. The receptor was isolated from a woman aged 25-40 years in good health and CMV-seropositive. Sequencing was done on a sample of PBMCs.

CDR3 protein: CASSSSWTSGGGSKTQYF. CDR3 DNA sequence: TGTGCCAGCAGCTCCTCCTGGACTAGCGGGGGGGGCTCAAAGACCCAGTACTTC. J is TRBJ2-5 and V is TRBV5-6; 15 bases are shared with TRBD2. Germline loops: CDR1 SGHDT, CDR2 YYEEEE. The V segment lost 3 bases and the J segment 6 bases; nucleotides outside the gene matches: 12. This CDR3 is 18 amino acids long.